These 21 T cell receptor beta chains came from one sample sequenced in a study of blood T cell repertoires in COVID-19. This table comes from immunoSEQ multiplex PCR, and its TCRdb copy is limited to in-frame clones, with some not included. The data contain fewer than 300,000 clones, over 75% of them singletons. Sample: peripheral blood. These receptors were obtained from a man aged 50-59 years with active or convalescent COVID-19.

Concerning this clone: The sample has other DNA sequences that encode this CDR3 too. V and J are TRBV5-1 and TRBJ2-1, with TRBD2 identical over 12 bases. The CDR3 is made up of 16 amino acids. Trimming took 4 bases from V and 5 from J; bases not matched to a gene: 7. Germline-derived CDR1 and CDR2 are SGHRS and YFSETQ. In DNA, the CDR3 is TGCGCCAGCAGCCCTACTAGCGGGAGGCTAAACAATGAGCAGTTCTTC. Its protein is CASSPTSGRLNNEQFF.

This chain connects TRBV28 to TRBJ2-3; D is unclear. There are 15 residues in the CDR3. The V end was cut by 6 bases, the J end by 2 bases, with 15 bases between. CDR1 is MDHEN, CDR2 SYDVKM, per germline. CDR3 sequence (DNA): TGTGCCAGCAGGCCTAGGCCTACCCCCACAGATACGCAGTATTTT. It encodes CASRPRPTPTDTQYF.

The CDR3 loop is CASSGASRNSPLHF. CDR3 nucleotide sequence: TGTGCCAGCAGTGGAGCCTCGAGAAATTCACCCCTCCACTTT. The chain combines TRBV2 with TRBJ1-6; D call uncertain. This CDR3 region has 14 residues. V lost 4 bases and J 7 bases, leaving 11 bases between the germline ends. The V gene's germline CDR1 is SNHLY and CDR2 FYNNEI.

The CDR3 nucleotides read TGTGCCAGCAGCCAAGATTTGGGCCCCCTTACGACGAACACTGAAGCTTTCTTT. Its translation is CASSQDLGPLTTNTEAFF. The V call is TRBV3-1 (or the pseudogene TRBV3-2), the J call TRBJ1-1; D is unclear. Germline V gene lookup returns CDR1 LGHDT and CDR2 YNNKEL (reference sequence). The CDR3 has 18 residues. V was trimmed by 0 bases and J by 1 base, leaving 18 bases between them.

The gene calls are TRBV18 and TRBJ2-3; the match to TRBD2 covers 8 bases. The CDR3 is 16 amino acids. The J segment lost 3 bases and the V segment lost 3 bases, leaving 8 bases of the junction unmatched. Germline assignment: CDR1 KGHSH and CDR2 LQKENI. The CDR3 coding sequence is TGTGCCAGCTCACCCCGGGGGGGCGCAGTAACAGATACGCAGTATTTT. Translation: CASSPRGGAVTDTQYF.

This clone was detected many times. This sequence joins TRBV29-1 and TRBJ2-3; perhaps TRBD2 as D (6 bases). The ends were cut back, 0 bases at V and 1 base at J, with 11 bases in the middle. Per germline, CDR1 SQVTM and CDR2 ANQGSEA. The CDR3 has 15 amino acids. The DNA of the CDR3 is TGCAGCGTTGAAGATTGGCCTAGCGGCACAGATACGCAGTATTTT. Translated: CSVEDWPSGTDTQYF.

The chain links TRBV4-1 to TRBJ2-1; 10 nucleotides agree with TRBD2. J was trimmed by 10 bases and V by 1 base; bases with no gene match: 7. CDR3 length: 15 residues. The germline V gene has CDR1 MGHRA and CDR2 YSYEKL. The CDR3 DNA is TGCGCCAGCAGCCAAGTTGGTCTAGCGGGAGTCGAGCAGTTCTTC. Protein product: CASSQVGLAGVEQFF.

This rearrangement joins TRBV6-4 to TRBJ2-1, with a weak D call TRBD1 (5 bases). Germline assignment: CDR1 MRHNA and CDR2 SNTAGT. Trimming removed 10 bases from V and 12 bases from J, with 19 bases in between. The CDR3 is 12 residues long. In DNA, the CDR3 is TGTGCCACATATTCGCAGGGAAAAGGGCAGTTCTTC. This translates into CATYSQGKGQFF.

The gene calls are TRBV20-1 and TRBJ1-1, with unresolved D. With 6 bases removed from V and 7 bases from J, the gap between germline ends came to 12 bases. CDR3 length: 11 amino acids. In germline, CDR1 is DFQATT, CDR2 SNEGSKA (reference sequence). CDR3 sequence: CSARQEGEAFF. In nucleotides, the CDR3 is TGCAGTGCCCGACAAGAGGGTGAAGCTTTCTTT.

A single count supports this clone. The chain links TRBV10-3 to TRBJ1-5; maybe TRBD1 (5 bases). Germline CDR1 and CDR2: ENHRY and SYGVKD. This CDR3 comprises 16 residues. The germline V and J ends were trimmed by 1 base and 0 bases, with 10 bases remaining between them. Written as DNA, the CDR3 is TGTGCCATCAGTGAGTGGGGGGGGGATAGCAATCAGCCCCAGCATTTT. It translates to CAISEWGGDSNQPQHF.

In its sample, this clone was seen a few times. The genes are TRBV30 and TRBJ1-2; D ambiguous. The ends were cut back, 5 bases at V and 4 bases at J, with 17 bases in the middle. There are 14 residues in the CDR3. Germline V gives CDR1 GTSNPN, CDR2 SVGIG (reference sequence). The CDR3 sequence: CAWDQDAGFYGYTF. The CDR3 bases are TGTGCCTGGGATCAGGACGCGGGGTTCTATGGCTACACCTTC. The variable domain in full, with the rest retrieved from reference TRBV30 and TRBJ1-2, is SQTIHQWPATLVQPVGSPLSLECTVEGTSNPNLYWYRQAAGRGLQLLFYSVGIGQISSEVPQNLSASRPQDRQFILSSKKLLLSDSGFYLCAWDQDAGFYGYTFGSGTRLTVV.

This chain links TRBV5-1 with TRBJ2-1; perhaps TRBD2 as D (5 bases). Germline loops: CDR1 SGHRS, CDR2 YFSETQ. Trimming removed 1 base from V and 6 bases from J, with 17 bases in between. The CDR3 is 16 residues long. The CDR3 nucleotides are TGCGCCAGCAGCTTGATGGTGCTAGCCGCGGCCAATGAGCAGTTCTTC. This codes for CASSLMVLAAANEQFF. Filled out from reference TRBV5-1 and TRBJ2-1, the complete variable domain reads KAGVTQTPRYLIKTRGQQVTLSCSPISGHRSVSWYQQTPGQGLQFLFEYFSETQRNKGNFPGRFSGRQFSNSRSEMNVSTLELGDSALYLCASSLMVLAAANEQFFGPGTRLTVL.

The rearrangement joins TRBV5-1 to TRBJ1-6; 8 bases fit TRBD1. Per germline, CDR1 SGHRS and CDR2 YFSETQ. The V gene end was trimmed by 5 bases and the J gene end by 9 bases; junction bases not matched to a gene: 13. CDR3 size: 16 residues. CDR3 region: CASSHSIDRGGSPLHF. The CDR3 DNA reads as TGCGCCAGCAGTCATTCGATCGACAGGGGAGGTTCACCCCTCCACTTT. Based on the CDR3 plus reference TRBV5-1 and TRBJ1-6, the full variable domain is KAGVTQTPRYLIKTRGQQVTLSCSPISGHRSVSWYQQTPGQGLQFLFEYFSETQRNKGNFPGRFSGRQFSNSRSEMNVSTLELGDSALYLCASSHSIDRGGSPLHFGNGTRLTVT.

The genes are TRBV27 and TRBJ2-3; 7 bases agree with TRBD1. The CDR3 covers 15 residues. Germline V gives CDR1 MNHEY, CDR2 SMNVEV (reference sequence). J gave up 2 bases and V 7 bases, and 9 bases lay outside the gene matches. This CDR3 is CASNHRGYNTDTQYF. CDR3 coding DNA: TGTGCCAGCAACCACAGGGGCTATAACACAGATACGCAGTATTTT.

In nucleotides, the CDR3 is TGTGCCAGCAGTTTGGACAGGGTCACTGAAGCTTTCTTT. It yields the protein CASSLDRVTEAFF. This rearrangement joins TRBV6-5 to TRBJ1-1, with 8 bases aligning to TRBD1. This CDR3 is 13 amino acids long. Germline assignment: CDR1 MNHEY and CDR2 SVGAGI. The V and J ends lost 4 bases and 4 bases, in that order; junction bases with no gene match: 2.

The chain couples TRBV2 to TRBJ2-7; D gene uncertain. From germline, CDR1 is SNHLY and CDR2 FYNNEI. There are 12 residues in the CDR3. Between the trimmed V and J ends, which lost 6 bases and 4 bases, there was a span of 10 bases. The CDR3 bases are TGTGCCAGCAGCAACGCAGGTTACGAGCAGTACTTC. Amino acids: CASSNAGYEQYF. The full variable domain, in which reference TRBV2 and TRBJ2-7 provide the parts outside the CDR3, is EPEVTQTPSHQVTQMGQEVILRCVPISNHLYFYWYRQILGQKVEFLVSFYNNEISEKSEIFDDQFSVERPDGSNFTLKIRSTKLEDSAMYFCASSNAGYEQYFGPGTRLTVT.

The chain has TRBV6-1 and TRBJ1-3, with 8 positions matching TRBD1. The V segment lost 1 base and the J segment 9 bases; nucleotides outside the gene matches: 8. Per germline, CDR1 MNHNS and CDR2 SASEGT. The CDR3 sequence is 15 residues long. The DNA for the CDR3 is TGTGCCAGCAGTGAAGTGGGTTTAACAGGGGGCACCATATATTTT. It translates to CASSEVGLTGGTIYF.

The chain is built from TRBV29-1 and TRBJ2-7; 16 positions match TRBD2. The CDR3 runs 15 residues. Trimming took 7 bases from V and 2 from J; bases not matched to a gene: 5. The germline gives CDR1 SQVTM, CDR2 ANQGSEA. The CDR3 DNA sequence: TGCAGCGCCGGGACTAGCGGGAGGGGGCCCTACGAGCAGTACTTC. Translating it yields CSAGTSGRGPYEQYF.

In DNA form, the CDR3 reads TGTGCCACCAGCGTTTTCGGGGGAGCTTACAATCAGCCCCAGCATTTT. Translated, it gives CATSVFGGAYNQPQHF. The rearrangement uses TRBV15 and TRBJ1-5; TRBD1 is a possible D gene (5 bases). Germline V gives CDR1 LNHNV, CDR2 YYDKDF (reference sequence). This CDR3 comprises 16 residues. Trimming stripped 5 bases from V and 3 bases from J, with 17 bases between.

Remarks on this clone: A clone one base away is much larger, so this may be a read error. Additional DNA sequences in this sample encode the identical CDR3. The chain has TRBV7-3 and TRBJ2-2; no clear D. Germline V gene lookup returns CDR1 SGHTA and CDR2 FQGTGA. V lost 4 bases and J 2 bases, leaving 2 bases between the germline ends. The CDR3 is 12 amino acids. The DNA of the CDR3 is TGTGCCAGCAGCTCAAACACCGGGGAGCTGTTTTTT. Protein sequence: CASSSNTGELFF. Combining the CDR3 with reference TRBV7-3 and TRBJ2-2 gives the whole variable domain GAGVSQTPSNKVTEKGKYVELRCDPISGHTALYWYRQSLGQGPEFLIYFQGTGAADDSGLPNDRFFAVRPEGSVSTLKIQRTERGDSAVYLCASSSNTGELFFGEGSRLTVL.

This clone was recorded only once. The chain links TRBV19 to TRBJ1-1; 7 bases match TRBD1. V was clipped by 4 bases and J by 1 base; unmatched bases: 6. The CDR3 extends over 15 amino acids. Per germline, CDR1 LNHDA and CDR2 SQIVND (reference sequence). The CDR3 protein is CASSTKQGPNTEAFF. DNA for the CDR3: TGTGCCAGTAGTACAAAACAGGGGCCGAACACTGAAGCTTTCTTT.